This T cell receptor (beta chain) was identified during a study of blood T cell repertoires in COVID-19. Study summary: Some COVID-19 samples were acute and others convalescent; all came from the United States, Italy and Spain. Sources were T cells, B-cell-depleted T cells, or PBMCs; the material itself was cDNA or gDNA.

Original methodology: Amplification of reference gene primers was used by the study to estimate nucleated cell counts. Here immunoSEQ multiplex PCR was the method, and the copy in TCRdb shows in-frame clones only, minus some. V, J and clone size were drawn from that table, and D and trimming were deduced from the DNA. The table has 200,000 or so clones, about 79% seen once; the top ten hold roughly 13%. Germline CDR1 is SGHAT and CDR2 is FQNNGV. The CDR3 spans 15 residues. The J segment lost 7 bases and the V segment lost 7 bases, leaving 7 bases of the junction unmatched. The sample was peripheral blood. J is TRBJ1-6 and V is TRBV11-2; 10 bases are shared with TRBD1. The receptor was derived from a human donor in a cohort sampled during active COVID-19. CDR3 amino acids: CASTPGQGYNSPLHF. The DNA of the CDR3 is TGTGCCAGCACCCCGGGACAGGGGTACAATTCACCCCTCCACTTT.